The rows below give T cell receptor beta chains drawn from one sample of a study of blood T cell repertoires in COVID-19. Only in-frame clones appear in the TCRdb table, and some are missing; sequencing was by immunoSEQ multiplex PCR. The sample shows about 140,000 clones, 88% of them seen only once. Sample: peripheral blood. The receptors here all came from a man between 65 and 85 years old with acute or convalescent COVID-19. Each CDR3 is given with its conserved first and last residue. The D gene is left open where the match is weak. Some rows mark clone size as missing; the rest say once, few, many or name a class of expanded clone.

TRBV28	TRBD2	NA	TRBJ2-7	CASNSGRSYEQYF	TGTGCCAGTAATAGCGGGAGGTCCTACGAGCAGTACTTC
TRBV2	NA	NA	TRBJ2-7	CATGTTPYEQYF	TGTGCCACCGGGACAACTCCCTACGAGCAGTACTTC
TRBV3-1/TRBV3-2	NA	NA	TRBJ2-7	CASSPPLNSYEQYF	TGTGCCAGCAGCCCTCCCCTAAATAGCTACGAGCAGTACTTC
TRBV7-3	NA	NA	TRBJ1-1	CASSLAAPGSTEAFF	TGTGCCAGCAGCTTAGCGGCTCCTGGTAGCACTGAAGCTTTCTTT
TRBV2	TRBD2	NA	TRBJ2-1	CASTSSSGGRGEQFF	TGTGCCAGCACAAGTTCTAGCGGGGGGCGGGGTGAGCAGTTCTTC
TRBV30	NA	NA	TRBJ1-1	CAWSVQAGTEAFF	TGTGCCTGGAGTGTACAGGCAGGCACTGAAGCTTTCTTT
TRBV7-7	NA	NA	TRBJ2-1	CASSFSTEVNEQFF	TGTGCCAGCAGCTTCTCGACCGAGGTTAATGAGCAGTTCTTC
TRBV5-1	NA	few	TRBJ2-3	CASRVGGSTDTQYF	TGCGCCAGCAGAGTTGGAGGTAGCACAGATACGCAGTATTTT
TRBV28	NA	NA	TRBJ2-7	CASSSPDSPYEQYF	TGTGCCAGCAGCTCCCCGGACAGTCCCTACGAGCAGTACTTC
TRBV11-2	NA	NA	TRBJ2-5	CASTRDPGKYQDF	TGTGCCAGCACCCGAGACCCAGGGAAGTATCAGGACTTC
TRBV29-1	TRBD1	NA	TRBJ2-7	CSVKLQGGLTREQYF	TGCAGCGTAAAATTGCAAGGGGGCCTTACGAGGGAGCAGTACTTC
TRBV5-6	NA	NA	TRBJ2-7	CASSSQGRRAYEQYF	TGTGCCAGCAGTTCACAGGGAAGGCGCGCCTACGAGCAGTACTTC
TRBV7-2	TRBD1	NA	TRBJ2-7	CASSTGQGAAYEQYF	TGTGCCAGCAGCACCGGACAGGGGGCCGCCTACGAGCAGTACTTC
TRBV6-6	TRBD1	NA	TRBJ2-4	CASSPRQGVENIQYF	TGTGCCAGCAGTCCTAGACAGGGGGTAGAGAACATTCAGTACTTC
TRBV19	TRBD1	NA	TRBJ1-4	CASREQGAKEKLFF	TGTGCCAGTAGAGAGCAGGGGGCAAAGGAAAAACTGTTTTTT
TRBV5-1	TRBD1	NA	TRBJ1-2	CASSLDGTARDGYTF	TGCGCCAGCAGCTTGGACGGGACAGCTCGGGATGGCTACACCTTC
TRBV19	NA	NA	TRBJ2-1	CASNPTRGEQFF	TGTGCCAGCAATCCCACACGGGGAGAGCAGTTCTTC
TRBV5-1	TRBD2	NA	TRBJ2-3	CASSLAGGPVDTQYF	TGCGCCAGCAGCTTAGCGGGAGGGCCAGTCGATACGCAGTATTTT
TRBV28	NA	NA	TRBJ2-5	CASNGGGETQYF	TGTGCCAGCAACGGGGGAGGAGAGACCCAGTACTTC
TRBV7-8	NA	NA	TRBJ1-5	CASSFTLGGGNQPQHF	TGTGCCAGCAGCTTTACCCTGGGAGGGGGCAATCAGCCCCAGCATTTT
TRBV2	TRBD2	NA	TRBJ2-5	CASNPLAGEETQYF	TGTGCCAGCAACCCACTAGCGGGAGAAGAGACCCAGTACTTC
TRBV7-9	NA	NA	TRBJ1-1	CASSLGQNTEAFF	TGTGCCAGCAGCCTGGGCCAAAACACTGAAGCTTTCTTT
TRBV28	TRBD1	NA	TRBJ1-5	CASSLSEGQGGRQPQHF	TGTGCCAGCAGTCTCTCTGAGGGACAGGGAGGGCGACAGCCCCAGCATTTT
TRBV27	NA	NA	TRBJ1-1	CASSLYGRYTEAFF	TGTGCCAGCAGTTTATACGGGAGGTACACTGAAGCTTTCTTT
TRBV6-5	NA	once	TRBJ2-3	CASSSDYPSTDTQYF	TGTGCCAGCAGCTCTGACTACCCTAGCACAGATACGCAGTATTTT
TRBV28	NA	NA	TRBJ2-1	CASNIQVFNEQFF	TGTGCCAGCAACATACAGGTTTTCAATGAGCAGTTCTTC
TRBV10-1	NA	NA	TRBJ2-7	CASSETGVTLYEQYF	TGCGCCAGCAGTGAGACCGGAGTTACTCTCTACGAGCAGTACTTC
TRBV19	TRBD1	NA	TRBJ1-1	CASRFDRGDTEAFF	TGTGCCAGTAGATTCGACAGGGGGGACACTGAAGCTTTCTTT
TRBV27	NA	NA	TRBJ2-1	CASSTAIGEQFF	TGTGCCAGCAGTACCGCTATCGGTGAGCAGTTCTTC
TRBV11-2	TRBD1	NA	TRBJ1-1	CASRRGQGTEAFF	TGTGCCAGCAGACGGGGACAGGGGACTGAAGCTTTCTTT
TRBV6-5	NA	once	TRBJ2-5	CASSLTEYQETQYF	TGTGCCAGCAGTTTGACAGAGTACCAAGAGACCCAGTACTTC
TRBV25-1	TRBD1	NA	TRBJ1-2	CASRGTADGYTF	TGTGCCAGCAGGGGGACAGCGGATGGCTACACCTTC
TRBV3-1/TRBV3-2	TRBD2	NA	TRBJ2-5	CASSQDVASGRRQYF	TGTGCCAGCAGCCAAGATGTCGCTAGCGGGCGCCGGCAGTACTTC
TRBV29-1	NA	NA	TRBJ1-5	CSVVLGQGGSGQPQHF	TGCAGCGTTGTGCTCGGGCAGGGAGGCTCGGGTCAGCCCCAGCATTTT
TRBV24-1	NA	NA	TRBJ2-1	CATEGATGYNEQFF	TGTGCCACGGAGGGGGCCACAGGTTACAATGAGCAGTTCTTC
TRBV20-1	TRBD1	NA	TRBJ2-7	CSLDRGGEQYF	TGCAGTCTCGACAGGGGAGGCGAGCAGTACTTC
TRBV5-6	TRBD2	NA	TRBJ2-1	CASSLSGGPSNEQFF	TGTGCCAGCAGCTTGTCGGGGGGGCCCAGCAATGAGCAGTTCTTC
TRBV19	TRBD1	once	TRBJ2-1	CASSNRDRDYNEQFF	TGTGCCAGTAGTAATCGGGACAGGGATTACAATGAGCAGTTCTTC
TRBV6-6	NA	NA	TRBJ1-5	CATAGVRGSNQPQHF	TGTGCCACCGCGGGGGTAAGAGGAAGCAATCAGCCCCAGCATTTT
TRBV6-5	NA	NA	TRBJ1-5	CASSYDSHNQPQHF	TGTGCCAGCAGTTACGACAGTCACAATCAGCCCCAGCATTTT
TRBV28	TRBD2	once	TRBJ2-7	CASSQTGLAGLYEQYF	TGTGCCAGCAGTCAAACGGGACTAGCGGGACTCTACGAGCAGTACTTC
TRBV2	NA	NA	TRBJ2-2	CASSDREVNTGELFF	TGTGCCAGCAGTGATCGGGAAGTGAACACCGGGGAGCTGTTTTTT
TRBV20-1	NA	NA	TRBJ2-7	CSASRTSDEQYF	TGCAGTGCTAGTAGGACTTCGGACGAGCAGTACTTC
TRBV7-2	TRBD2	NA	TRBJ2-7	CASSLGLAGGSEQYF	TGTGCCAGCAGCTTGGGACTAGCGGGAGGCTCCGAGCAGTACTTC
TRBV25-1	NA	NA	TRBJ2-2	CASSELAGLTNTGELFF	TGTGCCAGCAGTGAATTAGCAGGGCTCACGAACACCGGGGAGCTGTTTTTT
TRBV5-4	TRBD1	NA	TRBJ2-7	CASSRRQGKASEQYF	TGTGCCAGCAGCCGCAGACAGGGTAAGGCTTCCGAGCAGTACTTC
TRBV6-4	NA	once	TRBJ1-2	CASSDTGTNGYTF	TGTGCCAGCAGTGATACCGGGACAAATGGCTACACCTTC
TRBV28	NA	NA	TRBJ2-2	CASSLWSVNTGELFF	TGTGCCAGCAGTTTATGGTCAGTGAACACCGGGGAGCTGTTTTTT
TRBV7-9	NA	NA	TRBJ2-7	CASSPWISPREQYF	TGTGCCAGCAGCCCCTGGATCAGTCCGCGGGAGCAGTACTTC
TRBV11-2	TRBD1	NA	TRBJ2-7	CASSFWRTGDEQYF	TGTGCCAGCAGCTTTTGGCGGACAGGGGACGAGCAGTACTTC
TRBV15	TRBD2	NA	TRBJ2-3	CATSAGLAGGDTQYF	TGTGCCACCAGCGCCGGACTAGCGGGAGGCGATACGCAGTATTTT
TRBV14	NA	NA	TRBJ2-1	CASSQDFVNEQFF	TGTGCCAGCAGCCAAGATTTCGTCAATGAGCAGTTCTTC
TRBV7-9	TRBD1	NA	TRBJ2-7	CASTRDRASYEQYF	TGTGCCAGCACCCGGGACAGGGCCTCCTACGAGCAGTACTTC
TRBV6-2/TRBV6-3	NA	NA	TRBJ1-2	CASSYPAAANYGYTF	TGTGCCAGCAGTTACCCGGCAGCGGCTAACTATGGCTACACCTTC
TRBV14	NA	once	TRBJ1-2	CASSLIRASGYTF	TGTGCCAGCAGCCTTATCAGGGCCTCCGGCTACACCTTC
TRBV9	NA	NA	TRBJ1-6	CASSATGPNNSPLHF	TGTGCCAGCAGCGCGACAGGACCCAATAATTCACCCCTCCACTTT
TRBV7-2	NA	NA	TRBJ1-5	CASSLVAYSNQPQHF	TGTGCCAGCAGCTTAGTAGCCTATAGCAATCAGCCCCAGCATTTT
TRBV7-9	NA	NA	TRBJ2-2	CASSSRTTGELFF	TGTGCCAGCAGCTCCCGAACTACCGGGGAGCTGTTTTTT
TRBV2	TRBD2	NA	TRBJ2-5	CASSGTSGRQETQYF	TGTGCCAGCAGTGGGACTAGCGGGAGACAAGAGACCCAGTACTTC
TRBV5-1	TRBD2	NA	TRBJ2-2	CASSLGPPAGGFTGELFF	TGCGCCAGCAGCTTGGGTCCCCCAGCGGGGGGGTTCACCGGGGAGCTGTTTTTT